This T cell receptor beta chain emerged from a study of T cell responses to AZD1222 COVID-19 vaccine. Profiling relied on immunoSEQ multiplex PCR, and the TCRdb table lists in-frame clones only, not all of them. The table shows fewer than 130,000 clones, with roughly 92% occurring only once. V was clipped by 7 bases and J by 8 bases, with 18 bases between them. Germline V gene data show CDR1 as MDHEN and CDR2 as SYDVKM. The CDR3 is made up of 14 amino acids. V usage is TRBV28 and J usage is TRBJ1-5; no reliable D call. This sample comprised peripheral blood, obtained on day 0 of AZD1222 vaccination. The sequence came from an adult in good health. The CDR3 DNA sequence: TGTGCCAGCACCTTTATGACGGTCGAGGAGCCCCAGCATTTT. It yields the protein CASTFMTVEEPQHF.